This TCR beta chain was identified during a study of response to subunit inactivated influenza vaccine. Study-level results: With each seasonal influenza vaccination, the authors suggested, few new T cells are recruited.

One entry per CDR3 protein, called by TCRdb with MiXCR from the RT-PCR reads. In the table there are about 520,000 distinct CDR3 sequences, 25% of which are singletons. Germline values: CDR1 MNHNY, CDR2 SVGAGI (reference sequence). The CDR3 is 12 residues long. V lost 5 bases and J lost 4, with 7 bases in between. Concerning this clonotype: The antigen is not known.

The origin of this receptor is a man in his fifties who received an inactivated influenza vaccine. The chain couples TRBV6-6 to TRBJ2-3; unclear D gene. This sample comprised CD4+ T cells sorted from PBMCs, obtained around 5 days after vaccination. CDR3 loop: CASSAGADTQYF. The CDR3 nucleotides read TGTGCCAGCAGTGCTGGGGCAGATACGCAGTATTTT.